The 8 T cell receptor beta chains presented below share a single source sample, sequenced in a study of naive and memory T cell subsets. Study results and caveats: A few larger clonotypes appeared in naive repertoires, especially CD8, possibly memory cells re-expressing CD45RA.

Both TRBC1 and TRBC2 were covered by a beta constant-region primer of two equimolar oligonucleotides. Nested alpha and beta constant-region primers with the SP2 primer drove four PCR rounds on ligated cDNA. MiXCR, applied by TCRdb to the UMI-ligation and nested PCR reads, yields one record per CDR3 protein. The sample has over 100,000 distinct CDR3 sequences, about 14% seen once; the top ten hold around 2.7%. Antigens of these TCRs are unknown. The sample was naive CD8+ T cells from blood. These receptors were taken from a human donor in good health.

This clonotype has a handful of counts. This CDR3 is CASSIDTVNTEAFF. Written as DNA, the CDR3 is TGTGCCAGCAGCATCGACACAGTAAACACTGAAGCTTTCTTT. The V gene is TRBV5-4, the J gene TRBJ1-1; unclear D gene. Looked up from germline, CDR1 is SGHNT and CDR2 is YYREEE (reference sequence). The V and J ends lost 4 bases and 2 bases respectively, with 12 bases between them. The CDR3 is 14 residues long.

The chain uses TRBV4-3 and TRBJ2-1; 9 bases match TRBD2. V was pared by 0 bases and J by 3 bases, with 3 bases of the junction left unmatched. The CDR3 spans 16 residues. Germline CDR1 is LGHNA and CDR2 is YSLEER. CDR3 region: CASSQDSSGVYNEQFF. CDR3 DNA: TGCGCCAGCAGCCAAGATTCTAGCGGGGTCTACAATGAGCAGTTCTTC.

V and J are TRBV11-3 and TRBJ1-5; D is unclear. Germline CDR1 is SGHNT and CDR2 is YENEEA. Trimming removed 7 bases from V and 10 bases from J, with 2 bases in between. The CDR3 is 8 amino acids. CDR3 sequence reads: CASIPQHF. The CDR3 DNA sequence: TGTGCCAGCATCCCCCAGCATTTT. The full variable domain, with the rest looked up from reference TRBV11-3 and TRBJ1-5, is EAGVVQSPRYKIIEKKQPVAFWCNPISGHNTLYWYLQNLGQGPELLIRYENEEAVDDSQLPKDRFSAERLKGVDSTLKIQPAELGDSAVYLCASIPQHFGDGTRLSIL.

The genes are TRBV28 and TRBJ1-2; D gene unclear. The CDR3 is 13 amino acids. Germline lookup yields CDR1 MDHEN and CDR2 SYDVKM. V dropped 6 bases and J dropped 4 bases, with 12 bases sitting between them. CDR3 DNA: TGTGCCAGCAGAGCCGGCCAGGCCTATGGCTACACCTTC. Translating it yields CASRAGQAYGYTF.

The chain is built from TRBV5-4 and TRBJ2-3; D gene uncertain. From germline, CDR1 is SGHNT and CDR2 YYREEE (reference sequence). The germline V and J ends were trimmed by 2 bases and 0 bases, with 10 bases remaining between them. CDR3 size: 15 residues. Written as DNA, the CDR3 is TGTGCCAGCAGCTTAGGTGGGATGAGCACAGATACGCAGTATTTT. This codes for CASSLGGMSTDTQYF.

In its sample, this clonotype was seen once. This chain uses TRBV7-9 with TRBJ2-1, with no clear D. The CDR3 is made up of 14 amino acids. Trimming left V 3 bases short and J 4 bases short, with 10 bases between. Germline V gene sequence: CDR1 SEHNR, CDR2 FQNEAQ (reference sequence). CDR3 bases: TGTGCCAGCAGCTTCCCCTCCCCATACAATGAGCAGTTCTTC. This codes for CASSFPSPYNEQFF. The full variable domain, its missing parts supplied by reference TRBV7-9 and TRBJ2-1, is DTGVSQNPRHKITKRGQNVTFRCDPISEHNRLYWYRQTLGQGPEFLTYFQNEAQLEKSRLLSDRFSAERPKGSFSTLEIQRTEQGDSAMYLCASSFPSPYNEQFFGPGTRLTVL.

This clonotype was detected only a few times. The chain has TRBV29-1 and TRBJ2-1; no definite D call. Between the trimmed V and J ends, which lost 6 bases and 2 bases, there was a span of 14 bases. The CDR3 spans 14 residues. The V gene's germline CDR1 is SQVTM and CDR2 ANQGSEA. The CDR3 coding sequence is TGCAGCGTGGGCTCTGTATACACCTACAATGAGCAGTTCTTC. It yields the protein CSVGSVYTYNEQFF.

The chain joins TRBV28 to TRBJ2-7, with 9 nucleotides matching TRBD1. The V gene end was trimmed by 10 bases and the J gene end by 2 bases; junction bases not matched to a gene: 3. Germline CDR1 reads MDHEN; CDR2 reads SYDVKM. CDR3 length: 12 amino acids. The CDR3 DNA reads as TGTGCCACGCACAGGGGGCCCTACGAGCAGTACTTC. It translates to CATHRGPYEQYF.